This TCR beta chain stems from a study of T cell responses to AZD1222 COVID-19 vaccine. Study summary: Doses given second, at about 4 or about 12 weeks, were pooled. The study's findings and limits: Clonal diversity may have been underestimated, and the donors were mostly white British, with more females than males. Unmutated variant regions reportedly attract nearly half of all spike-specific TCRs. Baseline seropositives among AZD1222 recipients totaled only six.

The CDR3 is 12 amino acids. Regarding this clone: As yet, its antigen is unknown.

Profiled with immunoSEQ multiplex PCR; TCRdb holds only in-frame clones, not every one. The repertoire consists of about 85,000 clones, with 86% occurring once and the leading ten covering approximately 8%. Specimen: peripheral blood, collected on day 0 of AZD1222 vaccination. The gene calls are TRBV21-1 and TRBJ1-6; whether TRBD1, the table's D call, matches the DNA was not checked. TRBV21-1 is described as a pseudogene. This receptor was obtained from an adult in good health. The CDR3 here is CASSHSPGHSSF. In DNA form, the CDR3 reads TGTGCCAGCAGCCATTCACCGGGACACTCCAGCTTT.